The rows below give T cell receptor beta chains drawn from one sample of a study of identical twins. A single record per CDR3 protein comes from TCRdb applying MiXCR to the 5' RACE reads. The sample has roughly 770,000 distinct CDR3 sequences; roughly 20% are singletons. These same records also appear under a second study, on T cells expressing NK-cell markers.

Sequences were obtained from PBMCs. The receptors shown here come from a woman in her late teens or twenties in good health. Each CDR3 is given without its conserved first and last residue.

>TRBJ1-1|TRBV7-6|13
ASSLGGGQYTEAF
>TRBJ1-2|TRBV9|13
ASSPGTTGDYGYT
>TRBJ2-2|TRBV6-5|15
ASSYSWTGGLGGELF
>TRBJ2-2|TRBV5-5|13
ASSLVQGDTGELF
>TRBJ2-2|TRBV29-1|16
SVEDRGGTFPNTGELF
>TRBJ2-3|TRBV20-1|11
SASSLDGDTQY
>TRBJ2-1|TRBV10-3|21
AISESIVRKGLAGEGSYNEQF
>TRBJ1-6|TRBV6-1|11
ASTGGRNSPLH
>TRBJ2-7|TRBV7-2|13
ASSSTSGNPYEQY
>TRBJ1-1|TRBV12-3/TRBV12-4|12
ASRGPPVNTEAF
>TRBJ2-1|TRBV6-2/TRBV6-3|12
ASRQGLLRSEQF
>TRBJ2-2|TRBV12-3/TRBV12-4|12
ASTPDPNTGELF
>TRBJ2-7|TRBV7-2|14
ASSLGGIRAYYEQY
>TRBJ2-5|TRBV27|12
ASRDRPSQETQY
>TRBJ2-3|TRBV5-5|11
ASSWMAGDTQY
>TRBJ2-3|TRBV29-1|10
SVGSGLDTQY
>TRBJ2-1|TRBV12-3/TRBV12-4|13
ASSQNRGYGNEQF
>TRBJ1-3|TRBV5-1|12
ASSQGQGEDTIY
>TRBJ2-2|TRBV29-1|12
SVVGTLKTGELF
>TRBJ1-2|TRBV5-1|11
ASSRAVNYGYT
>TRBJ1-5|TRBV12-3/TRBV12-4|11
ASTQDSNQPQH
>TRBJ2-1|TRBV11-2|14
ASSFMTSGGNNEQF
>TRBJ2-5|TRBV7-8|11
ASSQSLVETQY
>TRBJ2-1|TRBV6-1|12
ASIPGGSYNEQF
>TRBJ2-3|TRBV24-1|13
ATSASGTTSYTQY
>TRBJ2-7|TRBV5-5|13
ASSRTGTGNYEQY
>TRBJ2-1|TRBV18|17
ASSPFPSLTGGFGNEQF
>TRBJ2-3|TRBV7-8|12
ASSLRGAVDTQY
>TRBJ2-7|TRBV20-1|14
SASSSIGLARYEQY
>TRBJ2-1|TRBV12-3/TRBV12-4|9
ASSHRGWQF
>TRBJ2-7|TRBV18|11
ASSPTETAAVY
>TRBJ2-7|TRBV12-3/TRBV12-4|13
ASSFVPRRPYEQY